Listed below are T cell receptor beta chains from one sample, sequenced in a study of blood T cells in healthy people across ages. Each CDR3 protein is one row after TCRdb ran MiXCR on the 5' RACE reads. There are hundreds of thousands of distinct CDR3 sequences in the sample; around 24% occur only once, and 8.5% to 9.5% lies in the top ten. The sample also formed part of further work on T cells of mothers and their children.

Specimen: blood. Receptors originate from a boy younger than 18 in good health. Both conserved end residues are part of each CDR3. D genes are given only for firm matches.

J gene: TRBJ2-7; D gene: TRBD2; V gene: TRBV5-1; CDR3 length: 15; CDR3 protein: CASSSGLAGADEQYF
J gene: -; D gene: -; V gene: TRBV7-9; CDR3 length: 14; CDR3 protein: CASRDTREGETQYF
J gene: TRBJ2-3; D gene: TRBD2; V gene: TRBV6-2/TRBV6-3; CDR3 length: 16; CDR3 protein: CASSWGTSGITDTQYF
J gene: TRBJ2-1; D gene: TRBD1; V gene: TRBV28; CDR3 length: 14; CDR3 protein: CASSFRGSYNEQFF
J gene: TRBJ2-7; D gene: -; V gene: TRBV9; CDR3 length: 14; CDR3 protein: CASSVDLGVYEQYF
J gene: -; D gene: TRBD1; V gene: TRBV3-1; CDR3 length: 15; CDR3 protein: CASSPQDRGKHEQYF
J gene: TRBJ2-1; D gene: -; V gene: TRBV18; CDR3 length: 14; CDR3 protein: CASSPLGIYNEQFF
J gene: TRBJ1-2; D gene: TRBD1; V gene: TRBV28; CDR3 length: 14; CDR3 protein: CASSGGQGVNGYTF
J gene: TRBJ2-1; D gene: -; V gene: TRBV29-1; CDR3 length: 13; CDR3 protein: CSGTILVYNEQFF
J gene: TRBJ1-1; D gene: TRBD1; V gene: TRBV20-1; CDR3 length: 15; CDR3 protein: CSASNADRGNTEAFF
J gene: TRBJ1-1; D gene: -; V gene: TRBV4-1; CDR3 length: 15; CDR3 protein: CASSQVRAPGAEAFF
J gene: TRBJ2-7; D gene: TRBD2; V gene: TRBV4-2; CDR3 length: 18; CDR3 protein: CASSQDLKGLAGSYEQYF
J gene: TRBJ2-3; D gene: -; V gene: TRBV20-1; CDR3 length: 12; CDR3 protein: CSARVKSHTQYF
J gene: TRBJ2-7; D gene: TRBD2; V gene: TRBV10-3; CDR3 length: 15; CDR3 protein: CAISEGLAGVGEQYF
J gene: TRBJ1-3; D gene: -; V gene: TRBV3-1; CDR3 length: 14; CDR3 protein: CASTASNSGNTIYF
J gene: TRBJ1-1; D gene: -; V gene: TRBV12-3/TRBV12-4; CDR3 length: 13; CDR3 protein: CASSPQASTEAFF
J gene: TRBJ1-2; D gene: -; V gene: TRBV4-3; CDR3 length: 15; CDR3 protein: CASSQDAATQDGYTF
J gene: TRBJ1-6; D gene: -; V gene: TRBV28; CDR3 length: 18; CDR3 protein: CASSLYGIRSSYNSPLHF
J gene: TRBJ2-5; D gene: -; V gene: TRBV15; CDR3 length: 13; CDR3 protein: CATSRENQETQYF
J gene: TRBJ1-4; D gene: TRBD1; V gene: TRBV3-1; CDR3 length: 15; CDR3 protein: CASSPSTGGNEKLFF
J gene: TRBJ1-1; D gene: -; V gene: TRBV5-1; CDR3 length: 16; CDR3 protein: CASSLAGLSVGTEAFF
J gene: TRBJ2-5; D gene: TRBD1; V gene: TRBV28; CDR3 length: 16; CDR3 protein: CASSSSRDRIQETQYF
J gene: TRBJ2-7; D gene: -; V gene: TRBV7-6; CDR3 length: 15; CDR3 protein: CASSSPGVKSGEQYF
J gene: TRBJ2-5; D gene: TRBD1; V gene: TRBV3-1; CDR3 length: 13; CDR3 protein: CASSGTGKETQYF
J gene: TRBJ2-5; D gene: TRBD1; V gene: TRBV7-9; CDR3 length: 18; CDR3 protein: CASSSDRVDLWGQETQYF
J gene: -; D gene: TRBD2; V gene: TRBV19; CDR3 length: 13; CDR3 protein: CASTSGSHNEQFF
J gene: TRBJ2-5; D gene: -; V gene: TRBV25-1; CDR3 length: 15; CDR3 protein: CASSDSTGQQETQYF
J gene: TRBJ2-5; D gene: -; V gene: TRBV29-1; CDR3 length: 14; CDR3 protein: CSVGYSGTGETQYF
J gene: TRBJ1-2; D gene: -; V gene: TRBV28; CDR3 length: 13; CDR3 protein: CASSPGRYYGYTF
J gene: TRBJ2-6; D gene: -; V gene: TRBV28; CDR3 length: 15; CDR3 protein: CASSPAESGANVLTF
J gene: -; D gene: TRBD2; V gene: TRBV29-1; CDR3 length: 15; CDR3 protein: CSVEDLSSGTYEQYF
J gene: TRBJ1-2; D gene: TRBD1; V gene: TRBV7-2; CDR3 length: 15; CDR3 protein: CASSSPTGGGYGYTF
J gene: TRBJ2-1; D gene: -; V gene: TRBV9; CDR3 length: 15; CDR3 protein: CASSVVASTYNEQFF
J gene: TRBJ1-2; D gene: -; V gene: TRBV25-1; CDR3 length: 13; CDR3 protein: CASSVFPLGGYTF
J gene: TRBJ2-7; D gene: -; V gene: TRBV20-1; CDR3 length: 12; CDR3 protein: CSAPPRSYEQYF
J gene: TRBJ2-1; D gene: TRBD1; V gene: TRBV12-3/TRBV12-4; CDR3 length: 15; CDR3 protein: CASQAETGDYNEQFF
J gene: TRBJ2-1; D gene: TRBD2; V gene: TRBV9; CDR3 length: 23; CDR3 protein: CASSLTSGTSGLNPRSSYNEQFF
J gene: TRBJ2-3; D gene: -; V gene: TRBV9; CDR3 length: 16; CDR3 protein: CASSVSGHTCTDTQYF
J gene: -; D gene: -; V gene: TRBV7-2; CDR3 length: 12; CDR3 protein: CARSLDEYEQYF
J gene: TRBJ2-3; D gene: -; V gene: TRBV7-6; CDR3 length: 13; CDR3 protein: CASSFWSRHTQYF
J gene: TRBJ2-2; D gene: TRBD2; V gene: TRBV5-1; CDR3 length: 16; CDR3 protein: CASSLVGRVNTGELFF
J gene: -; D gene: TRBD2; V gene: TRBV7-9; CDR3 length: 15; CDR3 protein: CASSLGPSGSDEQFF
J gene: TRBJ2-1; D gene: -; V gene: TRBV9; CDR3 length: 15; CDR3 protein: CASSVVGTAGVEQFF
J gene: TRBJ2-1; D gene: -; V gene: TRBV7-2; CDR3 length: 15; CDR3 protein: CASSGGDNKRDEQFF
J gene: TRBJ2-3; D gene: TRBD2; V gene: TRBV9; CDR3 length: 17; CDR3 protein: CASSVARGLADTDTQYF
J gene: TRBJ2-1; D gene: -; V gene: TRBV5-1; CDR3 length: 14; CDR3 protein: CASSRRAGVNEQFF